This T cell receptor beta chain was sequenced in a study of regulatory T cells in long-lasting Graves disease. This clonotype was recorded many times. Time point here: persistent/refractory GD, antithyroid drugs over 5 years with positive TRAb. PBMC-derived RNA was used for the TCR library. The V and J ends lost 3 bases and 5 bases respectively, with 13 bases between them. The germline V gene encodes CDR1 DFQATT and CDR2 SNEGSKA (reference sequence). The CDR3 runs 13 residues. Libraries of TCR beta came from iRepertoire HTBI primers plus Arm-PCR of CDR3 regions. Original data processing: Identification of gene segments yielded approximately 62 TRBV and some 14 TRBJ across samples. MiXCR, applied by TCRdb to the multiplex PCR reads, yields one record per CDR3 protein. TCRdb's processing, not the authors' own work, is the source of the V and J calls. The sample shows some 440,000 distinct CDR3 sequences, roughly 20% of them seen only once.

The chain couples TRBV20-1 to TRBJ2-5; D unclear. The specimen was peripheral blood mononuclear cells (PBMCs), collected when the disease was refractory, from a patient treated with antithyroid drugs. This receptor was identified in a female donor with Graves disease. DNA for the CDR3: TGCAGTGCTAGGTTATGGGCTGGCGAGACCCAGTACTTC. This gives the protein CSARLWAGETQYF.